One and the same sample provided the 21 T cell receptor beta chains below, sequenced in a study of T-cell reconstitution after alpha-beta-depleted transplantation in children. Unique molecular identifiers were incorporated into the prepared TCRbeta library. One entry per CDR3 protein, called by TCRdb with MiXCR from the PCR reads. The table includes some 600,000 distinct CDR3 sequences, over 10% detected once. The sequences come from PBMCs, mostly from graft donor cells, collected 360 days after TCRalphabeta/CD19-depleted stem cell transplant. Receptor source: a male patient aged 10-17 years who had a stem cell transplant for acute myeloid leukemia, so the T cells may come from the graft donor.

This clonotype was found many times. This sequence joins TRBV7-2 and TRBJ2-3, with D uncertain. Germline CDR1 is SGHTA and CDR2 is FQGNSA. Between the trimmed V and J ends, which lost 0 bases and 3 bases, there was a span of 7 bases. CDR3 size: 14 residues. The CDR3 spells CASSLALGTDTQYF. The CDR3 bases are TGTGCCAGCAGCTTAGCGCTCGGGACAGATACGCAGTATTTT.

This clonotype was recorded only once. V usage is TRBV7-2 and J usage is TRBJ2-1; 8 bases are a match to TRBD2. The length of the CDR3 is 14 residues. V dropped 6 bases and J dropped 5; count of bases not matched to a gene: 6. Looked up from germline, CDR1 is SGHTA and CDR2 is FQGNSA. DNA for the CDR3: TGTGCCAGCAGAGTACAAGCGGGAGACAATGAGCAGTTCTTC. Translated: CASRVQAGDNEQFF.

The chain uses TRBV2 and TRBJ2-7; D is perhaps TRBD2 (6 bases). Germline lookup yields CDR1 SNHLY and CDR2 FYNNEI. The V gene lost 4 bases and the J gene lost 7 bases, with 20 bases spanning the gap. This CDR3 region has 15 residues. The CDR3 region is CASSVGEVGRTEQYF. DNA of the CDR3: TGTGCCAGCAGTGTTGGGGAGGTGGGGCGGACGGAGCAGTACTTC.

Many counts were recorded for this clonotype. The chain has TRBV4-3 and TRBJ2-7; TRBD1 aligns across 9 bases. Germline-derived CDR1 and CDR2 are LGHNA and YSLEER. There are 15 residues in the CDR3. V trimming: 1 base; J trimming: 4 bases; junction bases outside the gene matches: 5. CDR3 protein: CASSQGPDRGYEQYF. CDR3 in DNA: TGCGCCAGCAGCCAAGGACCGGACAGGGGTTACGAGCAGTACTTC.

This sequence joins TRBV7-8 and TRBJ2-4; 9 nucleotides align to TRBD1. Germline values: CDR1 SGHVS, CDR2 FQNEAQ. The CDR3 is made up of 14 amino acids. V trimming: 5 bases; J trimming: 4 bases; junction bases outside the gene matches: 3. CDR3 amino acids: CASSQGTGKNIQYF. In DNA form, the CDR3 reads TGTGCCAGCAGCCAAGGGACAGGGAAAAACATTCAGTACTTC.

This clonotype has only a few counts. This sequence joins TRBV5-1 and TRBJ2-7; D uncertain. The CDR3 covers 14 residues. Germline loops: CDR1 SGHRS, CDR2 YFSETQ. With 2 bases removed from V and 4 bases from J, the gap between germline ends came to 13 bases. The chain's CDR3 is CASSFETQRYEQYF. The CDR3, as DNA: TGCGCCAGCAGCTTCGAAACGCAACGGTACGAGCAGTACTTC.

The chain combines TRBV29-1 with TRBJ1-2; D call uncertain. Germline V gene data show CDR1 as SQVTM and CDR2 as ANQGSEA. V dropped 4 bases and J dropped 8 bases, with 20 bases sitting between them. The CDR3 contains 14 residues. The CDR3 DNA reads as TGCAGCGTTGTGGGCGGGCGCGCTTTTGGGGGCTACACCTTC. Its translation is CSVVGGRAFGGYTF.

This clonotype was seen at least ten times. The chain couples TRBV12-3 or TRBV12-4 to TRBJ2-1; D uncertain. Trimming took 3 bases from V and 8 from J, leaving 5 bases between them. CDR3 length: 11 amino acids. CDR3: CASSLLYEQFF. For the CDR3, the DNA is TGTGCCAGCAGTTTGTTATATGAGCAGTTCTTC.

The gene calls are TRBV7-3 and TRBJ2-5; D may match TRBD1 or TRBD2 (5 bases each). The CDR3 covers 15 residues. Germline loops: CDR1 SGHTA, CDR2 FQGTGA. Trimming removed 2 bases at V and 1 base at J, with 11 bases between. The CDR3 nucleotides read TGTGCCAGCAGCTTAGATCAGGGACCCCAAGAGACCCAGTACTTC. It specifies CASSLDQGPQETQYF.

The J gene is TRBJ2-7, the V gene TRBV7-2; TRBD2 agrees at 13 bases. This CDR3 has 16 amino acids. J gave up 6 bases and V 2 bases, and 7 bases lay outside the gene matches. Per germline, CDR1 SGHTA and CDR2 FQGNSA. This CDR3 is CASSLLGTSGTREQYF. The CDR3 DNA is TGTGCCAGCAGCTTACTCGGGACTAGCGGGACCCGCGAGCAGTACTTC.

The CDR3 DNA reads as TGTGCCAGCAGCCGACGCATCATTGAAGCTTTCTTT. This encodes CASSRRIIEAFF. The chain uses TRBV12-3 or TRBV12-4 and TRBJ1-1, with D unclear. The CDR3 contains 12 residues. Trimming pared 6 bases from V and 7 bases from J, leaving 12 bases between.

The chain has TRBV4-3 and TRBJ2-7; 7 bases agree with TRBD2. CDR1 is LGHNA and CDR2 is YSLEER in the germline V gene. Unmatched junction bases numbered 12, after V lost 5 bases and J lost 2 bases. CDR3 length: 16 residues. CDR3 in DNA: TGCGCCAGCAGCTTGAGAGGTACTAGCGTCGCCTACGAGCAGTACTTC. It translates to CASSLRGTSVAYEQYF.

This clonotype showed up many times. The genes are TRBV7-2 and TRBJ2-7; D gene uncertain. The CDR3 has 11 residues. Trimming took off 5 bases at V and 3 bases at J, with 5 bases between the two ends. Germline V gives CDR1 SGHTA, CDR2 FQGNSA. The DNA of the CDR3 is TGTGCCAGCAGCCCCCTCTACGAGCAGTACTTC. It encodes CASSPLYEQYF.

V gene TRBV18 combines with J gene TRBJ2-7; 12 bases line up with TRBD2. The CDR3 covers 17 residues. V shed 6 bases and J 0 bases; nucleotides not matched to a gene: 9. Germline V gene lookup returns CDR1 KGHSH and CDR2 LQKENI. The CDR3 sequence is CASSTGTSGFSSYEQYF. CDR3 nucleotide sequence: TGTGCCAGCTCCACCGGGACTAGCGGGTTTAGCTCCTACGAGCAGTACTTC.

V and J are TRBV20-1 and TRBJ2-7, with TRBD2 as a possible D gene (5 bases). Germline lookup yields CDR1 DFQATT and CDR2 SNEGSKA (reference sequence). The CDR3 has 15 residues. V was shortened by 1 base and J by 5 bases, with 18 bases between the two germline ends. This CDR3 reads CSARGSPTSSHEQYF. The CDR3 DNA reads TGCAGTGCTAGAGGATCGCCTACTAGTTCCCACGAGCAGTACTTC.

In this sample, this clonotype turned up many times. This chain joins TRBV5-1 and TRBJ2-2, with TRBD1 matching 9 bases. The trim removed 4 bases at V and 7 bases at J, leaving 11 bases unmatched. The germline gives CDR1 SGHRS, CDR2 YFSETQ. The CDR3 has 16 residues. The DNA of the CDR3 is TGCGCCAGCAGCCCATCGGGGACAGGGAGAATCGGGGAGCTGTTTTTT. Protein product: CASSPSGTGRIGELFF.

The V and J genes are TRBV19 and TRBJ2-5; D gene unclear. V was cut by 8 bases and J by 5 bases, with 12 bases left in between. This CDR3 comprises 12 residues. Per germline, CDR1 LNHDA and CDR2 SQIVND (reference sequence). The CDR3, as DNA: TGTGCCAGTTCTGGGGTTTATGAGACCCAGTACTTC. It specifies CASSGVYETQYF.

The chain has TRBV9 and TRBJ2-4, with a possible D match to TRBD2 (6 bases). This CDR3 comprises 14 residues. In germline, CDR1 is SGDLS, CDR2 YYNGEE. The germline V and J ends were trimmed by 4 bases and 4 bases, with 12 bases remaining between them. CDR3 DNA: TGTGCCAGCAGCCCCGGGACTCTGAAAAACATTCAGTACTTC. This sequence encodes CASSPGTLKNIQYF.

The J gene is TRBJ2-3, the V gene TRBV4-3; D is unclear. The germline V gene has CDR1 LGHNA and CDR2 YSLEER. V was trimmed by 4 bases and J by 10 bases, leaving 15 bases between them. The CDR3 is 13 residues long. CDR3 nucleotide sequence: TGCGCCAGCAGCCCCGATGTGGATGGGCCGCAGTATTTT. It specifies CASSPDVDGPQYF.

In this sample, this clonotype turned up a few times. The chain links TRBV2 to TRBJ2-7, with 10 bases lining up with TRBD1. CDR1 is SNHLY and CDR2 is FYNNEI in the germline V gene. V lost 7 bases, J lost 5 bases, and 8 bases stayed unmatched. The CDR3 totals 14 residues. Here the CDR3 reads CASKSTGGYHEQYF. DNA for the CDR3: TGTGCCAGCAAATCGACAGGGGGCTATCACGAGCAGTACTTC.

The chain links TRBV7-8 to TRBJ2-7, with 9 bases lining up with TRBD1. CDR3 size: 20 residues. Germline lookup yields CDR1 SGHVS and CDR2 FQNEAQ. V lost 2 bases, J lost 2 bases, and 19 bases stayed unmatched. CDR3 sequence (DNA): TGTGCCAGCAGCTTAATCCCCCGGGACAGGGAGCTCTTTGTGCCCTACGAGCAGTACTTC. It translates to CASSLIPRDRELFVPYEQYF.